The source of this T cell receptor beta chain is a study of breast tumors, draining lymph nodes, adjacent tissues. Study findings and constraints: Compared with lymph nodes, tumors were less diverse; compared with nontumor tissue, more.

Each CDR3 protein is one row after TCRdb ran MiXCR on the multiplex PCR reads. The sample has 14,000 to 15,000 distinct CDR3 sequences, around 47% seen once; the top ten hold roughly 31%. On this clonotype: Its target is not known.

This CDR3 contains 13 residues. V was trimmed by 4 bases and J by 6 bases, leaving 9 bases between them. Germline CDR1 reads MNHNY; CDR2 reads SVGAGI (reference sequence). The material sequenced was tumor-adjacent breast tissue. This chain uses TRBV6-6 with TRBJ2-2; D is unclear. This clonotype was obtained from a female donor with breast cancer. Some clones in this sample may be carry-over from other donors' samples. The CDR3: CASSLNLAGELFF. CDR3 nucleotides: TGTGCCAGCAGTTTAAATCTAGCCGGGGAGCTGTTTTTT.